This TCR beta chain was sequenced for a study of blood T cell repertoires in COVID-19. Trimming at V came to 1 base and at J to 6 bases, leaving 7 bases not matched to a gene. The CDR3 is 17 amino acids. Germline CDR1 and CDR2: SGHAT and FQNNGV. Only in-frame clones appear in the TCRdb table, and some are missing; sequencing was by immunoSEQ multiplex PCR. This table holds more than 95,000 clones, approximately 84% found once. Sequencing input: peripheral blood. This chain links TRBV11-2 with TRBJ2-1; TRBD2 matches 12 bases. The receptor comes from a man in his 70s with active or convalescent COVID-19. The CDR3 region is CASSLASGRADSNEQFF. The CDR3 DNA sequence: TGTGCCAGCAGCTTAGCTAGCGGGAGGGCCGATTCCAATGAGCAGTTCTTC.